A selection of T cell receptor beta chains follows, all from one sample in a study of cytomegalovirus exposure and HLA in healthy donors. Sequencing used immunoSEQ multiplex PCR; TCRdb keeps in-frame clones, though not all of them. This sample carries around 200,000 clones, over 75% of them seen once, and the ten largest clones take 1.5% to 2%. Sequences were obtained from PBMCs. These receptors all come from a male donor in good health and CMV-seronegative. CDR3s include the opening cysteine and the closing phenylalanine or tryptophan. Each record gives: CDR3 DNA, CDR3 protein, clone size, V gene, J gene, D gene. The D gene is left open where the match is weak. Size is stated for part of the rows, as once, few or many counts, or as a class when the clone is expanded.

DNA: TGTGCCAGCAGTCCACAGGGTCCCTCTGGAAACACCATATATTTT
CDR3: CASSPQGPSGNTIYF
size: few
V: TRBV6-1
J: TRBJ1-3
D: NA

DNA: TGTGCCAGCTCACCGACCTTGCGCAGGCACACCGGGGAGCTGTTTTTT
CDR3: CASSPTLRRHTGELFF
size: NA
V: TRBV18
J: TRBJ2-2
D: NA

DNA: TGTGCCAGCAGTTACTCAGGGGCGGCCGTGCCGCGTTTT
CDR3: CASSYSGAAVPRF
size: once
V: TRBV6-5
J: TRBJ1-4
D: NA

DNA: TGTGCCAGCAGCTCAACCCGAGACAGGGGCTACGAGCAGTACTTC
CDR3: CASSSTRDRGYEQYF
size: NA
V: TRBV7-9
J: TRBJ2-7
D: TRBD1

DNA: TGTGCCAGCAGCCTGAAGGGGGCCGATCTTGATACGCAGTATTTT
CDR3: CASSLKGADLDTQYF
size: once
V: TRBV5-4
J: TRBJ2-3
D: TRBD1

DNA: TGTGCCAGCAGCGGACGCGACAGGGCCGGAAACAATGAGCAGTTCTTC
CDR3: CASSGRDRAGNNEQFF
size: once
V: TRBV11-1
J: TRBJ2-1
D: TRBD1

DNA: TGTGCCTGGAGTGTTTTGGGACAGAGATCCTCTGAAGCTTTCTTT
CDR3: CAWSVLGQRSSEAFF
size: NA
V: TRBV30
J: TRBJ1-1
D: TRBD1

DNA: TGCAGCGTACGACAGGGGGCCTTAGAGACCCAGTACTTC
CDR3: CSVRQGALETQYF
size: few
V: TRBV29-1
J: TRBJ2-5
D: TRBD1

DNA: TGTGCCAGCAGCCAAGATAGAGGAAGGATACAAGAGACCCAGTACTTC
CDR3: CASSQDRGRIQETQYF
size: NA
V: TRBV14
J: TRBJ2-5
D: NA

DNA: TGCGCCAGCAGCCAACAAGTTTCTAGCGGGAGGGCCGAGGGTGAGCAGTTCTTC
CDR3: CASSQQVSSGRAEGEQFF
size: NA
V: TRBV4-1
J: TRBJ2-1
D: TRBD2

DNA: TGCGCCAGCAGCCAGCCCGGGACTAGGCTACAAGTTGAGCAGTTCTTC
CDR3: CASSQPGTRLQVEQFF
size: NA
V: TRBV4-1
J: TRBJ2-1
D: TRBD2

DNA: TGTGCCAGCAGCTTGTATTGGGGAGACAATCAGCCCCAGCATTTT
CDR3: CASSLYWGDNQPQHF
size: NA
V: TRBV7-2
J: TRBJ1-5
D: NA

DNA: TGTGCCAGCAGTCGACCGGGACAGGGGGGTGTGGCCGGGGAGCTGTTTTTT
CDR3: CASSRPGQGGVAGELFF
size: NA
V: TRBV5-4
J: TRBJ2-2
D: TRBD1

DNA: TGTGCCAGCAGCGTAGGGGACAGGCCCTATGAGCAGTACTTC
CDR3: CASSVGDRPYEQYF
size: NA
V: TRBV9
J: TRBJ2-7
D: TRBD1

DNA: TGTGCCAGCAGCCTCGAACCAGGGGGCATGGAGACCCAGTACTTC
CDR3: CASSLEPGGMETQYF
size: NA
V: TRBV6-4
J: TRBJ2-5
D: TRBD1

DNA: TGTGCCAGCAGCGTCGCTGCAGGCGCCGCATCTGGAAACACCATATATTTT
CDR3: CASSVAAGAASGNTIYF
size: NA
V: TRBV9
J: TRBJ1-3
D: NA